This TCR beta chain was captured by sequencing in a study of shared clonotypes between healthy human individuals. Both subsets, CD45RA+ naive and CD45RA-negative memory, were split from the CD4+ cells. General observations from the study: Relative to clonotypes present in all four donors, those not shared had lower generation probabilities.

With 7 bases removed from V and 7 bases from J, the gap between germline ends came to 8 bases. Germline V gene sequence: CDR1 MNHEY, CDR2 SMNVEV (reference sequence). CDR3 length: 10 amino acids. On this clone: Its target is unknown.

The authors ran the assay at deep level. The method was immunoSEQ multiplex PCR; TCRdb's version includes in-frame clones alone and lacks a portion of them. The sample shows approximately 1.5 million clones, 95% to 99% of them seen only once. Sample: naive CD4+ T cells sorted from blood. The subset here: CD45RA+ positively selected. The chain joins TRBV27 to TRBJ2-7, with D hard to call. The sequence derives from a young man in good health. The DNA of the CDR3 is TGTGCCAGCACTTCGAGAGAGCAGTACTTC. It yields the protein CASTSREQYF.